This T cell receptor beta chain came from a study of CD8 T cells in Susac syndrome. Controls comprised healthy donors matched for age and sex. V dropped 6 bases and J dropped 4; count of bases not matched to a gene: 14. CDR1 and CDR2 from the germline V gene are MNHEY and SMNVEV (reference sequence). CDR3 length: 16 amino acids. About 0.45 to 1 ug RNA was reverse transcribed with random hexamers. Amplification of TCR beta CDR3 was carried out by immunoSEQ multiplex PCR, which covered 54 Vbeta and 13 Jbeta segments. MiXCR, applied by TCRdb to the immunoSEQ multiplex PCR reads, yields one record per CDR3 protein. Among about 210,000 distinct CDR3 sequences listed, approximately 93% were seen once. Study-level points and caveats: The study acknowledged a relatively small number of individuals in its TCR sequencing and HLA analysis.

As regards this clonotype: Its antigen is not known.

The V call is TRBV27, the J call TRBJ1-1, with 7 bases fitting TRBD1. The receptor comes from a human donor in good health. Sequenced input: CD4+ T cells from PBMCs. This CDR3 reads CASRLMTGSGSTEAFF. The CDR3 region has the DNA TGTGCCAGCAGACTAATGACAGGGTCAGGGAGCACTGAAGCTTTCTTT.